The 19 T cell receptor beta chains below were found in one sample sequenced in a study of neurological immune-mediated disorders. TCRdb processed the 5' RACE reads anew with MiXCR; each CDR3 protein has one entry. Of some 65,000 distinct CDR3 sequences listed, 4% to 6% were seen once; the top ten hold about 2.7%. The sample consisted of PBMCs. The receptors come from a woman aged 30 to 39 with multiple sclerosis.

The table lists this clonotype with many counts. The genes are TRBV5-1 and TRBJ2-3, with D unclear. The germline V gene encodes CDR1 SGHRS and CDR2 YFSETQ. V was trimmed by 0 bases and J by 5 bases, leaving 4 bases between them. CDR3 size: 12 residues. This chain's CDR3 is CASSLAGDTQYF. DNA of the CDR3: TGCGCCAGCAGCTTGGCCGGAGATACGCAGTATTTT.

In this sample, this clonotype turned up many times. The V and J genes are TRBV27 and TRBJ1-1, with a weak D call TRBD1 (5 bases). The CDR3 is made up of 14 amino acids. The germline V gene has CDR1 MNHEY and CDR2 SMNVEV (reference sequence). V lost 3 bases to trimming and J lost 4 bases, with 12 bases between them. In DNA form, the CDR3 reads TGTGCCAGCAGTTTTGAGGGGAGGGCCACTGAAGCTTTCTTT. It is translated as CASSFEGRATEAFF.

This clonotype was seen a few times. A much larger clonotype is one base distant, so this may be a read error. The CDR3 region is CASSQGGPGGIGETQYF. In DNA, the CDR3 is TGCGCCAGCAGCCAAGGAGGTCCCGGGGGGATCGGAGAGACCCAGTACTTC. The chain is built from TRBV4-1 and TRBJ2-5; 7 bases line up with TRBD2. Losses at the gene ends were 1 base for V and 4 bases for J; bases not matched to a gene: 12. Germline-derived CDR1 and CDR2 are MGHRA and YSYEKL. The length of the CDR3 is 17 residues.

This clonotype was picked up a small number of times. The rearrangement links TRBV5-1 to TRBJ1-1; a possible D gene is TRBD1 (5 bases). Germline-derived CDR1 and CDR2 are SGHRS and YFSETQ. V was shortened by 3 bases and J by 1 base, with 19 bases between the two germline ends. The CDR3 spans 17 residues. The CDR3 bases are TGCGCCAGCAGCTCCGGGGGTGGCCGTCTTTCGAACACTGAAGCTTTCTTT. The encoded protein is CASSSGGGRLSNTEAFF. Filled out from reference TRBV5-1 and TRBJ1-1, the complete variable domain reads KAGVTQTPRYLIKTRGQQVTLSCSPISGHRSVSWYQQTPGQGLQFLFEYFSETQRNKGNFPGRFSGRQFSNSRSEMNVSTLELGDSALYLCASSSGGGRLSNTEAFFGQGTRLTVV.

This clonotype was observed many times. This chain joins TRBV9 and TRBJ1-1; D unclear. CDR3 length: 13 residues. The germline V and J ends were trimmed by 3 bases and 4 bases, with 10 bases remaining between them. CDR1 SGDLS and CDR2 YYNGEE come from the germline V gene. CDR3 sequence reads: CASSANGGTEAFF. The CDR3 region has the DNA TGTGCCAGCAGCGCCAATGGTGGCACTGAAGCTTTCTTT.

Note on this clonotype: A single base separates this from a much larger clone, so it may be a read error. This sequence joins TRBV5-1 and TRBJ2-7; tentative D call: TRBD2 (5 bases). Germline assignment: CDR1 SGHRS and CDR2 YFSETQ. V dropped 7 bases and J dropped 3 bases, with 14 bases sitting between them. The length of the CDR3 is 13 residues. The CDR3 DNA reads as TGCGCCAGCGGGCCGGGAAAGCGCTACGAGCAGTACTTC. Translating it yields CASGPGKRYEQYF. Supplemented by reference TRBV5-1 and TRBJ2-7, the full variable domain reads KAGVTQTPRYLIKTRGQQVTLSCSPISGHRSVSWYQQTPGQGLQFLFEYFSETQRNKGNFPGRFSGRQFSNSRSEMNVSTLELGDSALYLCASGPGKRYEQYFGPGTRLTVT.

This clonotype was recorded many times. This sequence joins TRBV7-9 and TRBJ2-3; D perhaps matches TRBD2 (5 bases). The ends were cut back, 2 bases at V and 3 bases at J, with 18 bases in the middle. Per the germline V gene, CDR1 is SEHNR and CDR2 is FQNEAQ (reference sequence). The CDR3 loop spans 17 amino acids. CDR3 DNA sequence: TGTGCCAGCAGCTTACGGGCGGGTGAGGTTATGACAGATACGCAGTATTTT. It yields the protein CASSLRAGEVMTDTQYF.

This clonotype was seen repeatedly, ten times or more. V is TRBV20-1 and J is TRBJ2-5, with TRBD2 as a possible D gene (6 bases). Germline assignment: CDR1 DFQATT and CDR2 SNEGSKA (reference sequence). Trimming left V 5 bases short and J 0 bases short, with 16 bases between. There are 15 residues in the CDR3. This CDR3 reads CSAPHRESNQETQYF. DNA of the CDR3: TGCAGTGCTCCTCACCGGGAGTCAAACCAAGAGACCCAGTACTTC.

In this sample, this clonotype turned up many times. The rearrangement uses TRBV6-5 and TRBJ2-7; possibly TRBD1 or TRBD2 for D (5 bases each). The CDR3 spans 12 residues. Germline V gene lookup returns CDR1 MNHEY and CDR2 SVGAGI. V dropped 2 bases and J dropped 4 bases, with 6 bases sitting between them. In DNA, the CDR3 is TGTGCCAGCAGTTACGAGGGGTACGAGCAGTACTTC. Amino acid sequence: CASSYEGYEQYF.

This clonotype was counted ten times or more. The chain recombines TRBV9 with TRBJ2-3; perhaps TRBD2 as D (6 bases). Trimming removed 0 bases from V and 2 bases from J, with 7 bases in between. CDR1 and CDR2 (germline): SGDLS, YYNGEE. CDR3 length equals 14 residues. The CDR3 nucleotides read TGTGCCAGCAGCGTAGGGGAGGACACAGATACGCAGTATTTT. Translating gives CASSVGEDTDTQYF.

The J gene is TRBJ1-2, the V gene TRBV7-2; D is unclear. CDR1 is SGHTA, CDR2 FQGNSA, per germline. The CDR3 consists of 12 residues. The V end was cut by 2 bases, the J end by 2 bases, with 3 bases between. For the CDR3, the DNA is TGTGCCAGCAGCTTAATGAACTATGGCTACACCTTC. Its protein product is CASSLMNYGYTF.

This clonotype showed up many times. The V and J genes are TRBV5-1 and TRBJ2-7; TRBD1 matches 9 bases. V lost 3 bases, J lost 5 bases, and 6 bases stayed unmatched. In germline, CDR1 is SGHRS, CDR2 YFSETQ. The CDR3 length is 14 residues. Here the CDR3 reads CASSWGTGMDEQYF. For the CDR3, the DNA is TGCGCCAGCAGCTGGGGGACAGGGATGGACGAGCAGTACTTC.

This clonotype was detected many times. The chain recombines TRBV5-1 with TRBJ2-1, with D tentatively TRBD1 (7 bases). The CDR3 length is 16 residues. The germline V and J ends were trimmed by 7 bases and 6 bases, with 23 bases remaining between them. Germline V gene lookup returns CDR1 SGHRS and CDR2 YFSETQ. The CDR3 DNA follows: TGCGCCAGCTCCTCAGGGGGAGGAGGGGTCCCCAATGAGCAGTTCTTC. Translating it yields CASSSGGGGVPNEQFF. Together with reference TRBV5-1 and TRBJ2-1, the CDR3 gives the full variable domain: KAGVTQTPRYLIKTRGQQVTLSCSPISGHRSVSWYQQTPGQGLQFLFEYFSETQRNKGNFPGRFSGRQFSNSRSEMNVSTLELGDSALYLCASSSGGGGVPNEQFFGPGTRLTVL.

This clonotype was detected ten times or more. This chain links TRBV7-9 with TRBJ2-3; a weak D match, TRBD1 (5 bases). Germline V gives CDR1 SEHNR, CDR2 FQNEAQ (reference sequence). Trimming took off 4 bases at V and 4 bases at J, with 15 bases between the two ends. CDR3 length: 15 amino acids. CDR3 residues: CASSSSGQGADTQYF. The CDR3 DNA reads as TGTGCCAGCAGCTCAAGTGGGCAGGGTGCAGATACGCAGTATTTT. Complete variable domain (other parts from reference TRBV7-9 and TRBJ2-3): DTGVSQNPRHKITKRGQNVTFRCDPISEHNRLYWYRQTLGQGPEFLTYFQNEAQLEKSRLLSDRFSAERPKGSFSTLEIQRTEQGDSAMYLCASSSSGQGADTQYFGPGTRLTVL.

This clonotype was detected ten times or more. This chain joins TRBV7-9 and TRBJ2-6, with a tentative D call TRBD2 (6 bases). This CDR3 is built from 19 residues. V lost 1 base to trimming and J lost 0 bases, with 16 bases between them. Germline V gene sequence: CDR1 SEHNR, CDR2 FQNEAQ (reference sequence). The CDR3 DNA reads as TGTGCCAGCAGCTTAGTTGGCGCCGGGAGAGCCTCTGGGGCCAACGTCCTGACTTTC. Protein sequence: CASSLVGAGRASGANVLTF. The variable domain in full, completed from reference TRBV7-9 and TRBJ2-6, reads DTGVSQNPRHKITKRGQNVTFRCDPISEHNRLYWYRQTLGQGPEFLTYFQNEAQLEKSRLLSDRFSAERPKGSFSTLEIQRTEQGDSAMYLCASSLVGAGRASGANVLTFGAGSRLTVL.

The V call is TRBV7-9, the J call TRBJ2-6, with TRBD1 matching 10 bases. The CDR3 contains 22 residues. Looked up from germline, CDR1 is SEHNR and CDR2 is FQNEAQ (reference sequence). V shed 4 bases and J 0 bases; nucleotides not matched to a gene: 18. The CDR3 here is CASSWVLGQGVRGNSGANVLTF. The CDR3 coding sequence is TGTGCCAGCAGCTGGGTCCTTGGACAGGGGGTAAGGGGTAACTCTGGGGCCAACGTCCTGACTTTC. Using reference TRBV7-9 and TRBJ2-6 for the parts outside the CDR3, the full variable domain is DTGVSQNPRHKITKRGQNVTFRCDPISEHNRLYWYRQTLGQGPEFLTYFQNEAQLEKSRLLSDRFSAERPKGSFSTLEIQRTEQGDSAMYLCASSWVLGQGVRGNSGANVLTFGAGSRLTVL.

This clonotype was picked up many times. The chain recombines TRBV10-2 with TRBJ2-7; D possibly corresponds to TRBD1 (5 bases). V lost 6 bases and J lost 0, with 6 bases in between. This CDR3 has 12 residues. CDR1 WSHSY and CDR2 SAAADI come from the germline V gene. This CDR3 reads CASRDNSYEQYF. The CDR3 DNA is TGCGCCAGCAGGGACAACTCCTACGAGCAGTACTTC.

The CDR3 region is CATSRKGAEAFF. DNA for the CDR3: TGTGCCACTTCTCGAAAGGGGGCTGAAGCTTTCTTT. The chain is built from TRBV24-1 and TRBJ1-1; the D gene is possibly TRBD1 (6 bases). V was cut by 10 bases and J by 6 bases, with 14 bases left in between. CDR1 KGHDR and CDR2 SFDVKD come from the germline V gene. The CDR3 totals 12 residues.

This clonotype was detected ten times or more. The J gene is TRBJ2-7, the V gene TRBV27, with D possibly TRBD1 on 5 matching bases. V lost 6 bases and J 5 bases, leaving 11 bases between the germline ends. CDR3 length equals 12 residues. Germline CDR1 and CDR2: MNHEY and SMNVEV (reference sequence). For the CDR3, the DNA is TGTGCCAGCAGCCCCCAGGGCGACGAGCAGTACTTC. Amino acid sequence: CASSPQGDEQYF.